The clone carrying this TCR beta chain came up a few times. As yet, its antigen is unknown. This CDR3 has 11 residues. V was trimmed by 5 bases and J by 2 bases, leaving 3 bases between them. Germline lookup yields CDR1 DFQATT and CDR2 SNEGSKA (reference sequence). This sample stems from a study of T cells in localized non-small cell lung cancer. Overall study findings and caveats: Of the tissues analyzed, uninvolved adjacent lung showed maximal T cell clonality, greater than tumor. Only one tumor region was sequenced, so heterogeneity remains possible. Appearances in adjacent lung were noted for a median about 50 of the top 100 tumor clones.

This table comes from immunoSEQ multiplex PCR, and its TCRdb copy is limited to in-frame clones, with some not included. The data show more than 8,000 clones, around nine tenths seen once. V is TRBV20-1 and J is TRBJ2-2; D not certain. Sequences were derived from peripheral blood, sampled before any cancer treatment. The receptor was isolated from a female donor older than 55 with stage II squamous cell lung carcinoma. This CDR3 reads CSAYNTGELFF. The CDR3 nucleotides read TGCAGTGCTTACAACACCGGGGAGCTGTTTTTT.